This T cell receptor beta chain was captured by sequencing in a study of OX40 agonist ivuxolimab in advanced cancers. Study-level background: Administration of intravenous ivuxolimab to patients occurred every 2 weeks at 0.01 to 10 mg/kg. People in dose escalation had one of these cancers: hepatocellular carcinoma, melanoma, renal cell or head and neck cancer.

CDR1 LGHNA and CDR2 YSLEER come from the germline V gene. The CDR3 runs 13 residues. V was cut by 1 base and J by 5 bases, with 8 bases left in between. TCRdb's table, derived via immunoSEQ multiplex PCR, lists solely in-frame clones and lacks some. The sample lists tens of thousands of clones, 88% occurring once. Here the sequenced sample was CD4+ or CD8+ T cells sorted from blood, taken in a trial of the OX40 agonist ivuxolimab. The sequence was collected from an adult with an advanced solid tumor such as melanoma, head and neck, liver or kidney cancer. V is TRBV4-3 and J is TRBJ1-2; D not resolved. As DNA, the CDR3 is TGCGCCAGCAGCCAAGCGTCGGGATATGGCTACACCTTC. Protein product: CASSQASGYGYTF.